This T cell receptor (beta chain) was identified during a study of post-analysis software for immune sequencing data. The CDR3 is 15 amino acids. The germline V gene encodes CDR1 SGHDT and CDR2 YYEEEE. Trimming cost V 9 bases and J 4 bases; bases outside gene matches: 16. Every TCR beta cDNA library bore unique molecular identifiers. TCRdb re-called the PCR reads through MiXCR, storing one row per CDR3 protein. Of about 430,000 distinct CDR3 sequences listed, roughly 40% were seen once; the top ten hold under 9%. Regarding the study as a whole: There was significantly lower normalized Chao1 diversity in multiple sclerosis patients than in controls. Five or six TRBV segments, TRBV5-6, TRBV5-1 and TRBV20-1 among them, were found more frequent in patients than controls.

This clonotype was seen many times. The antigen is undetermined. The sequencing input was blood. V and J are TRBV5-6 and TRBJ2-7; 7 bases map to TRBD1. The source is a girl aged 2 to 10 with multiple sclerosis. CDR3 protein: CATLLRAGGWYEQYF. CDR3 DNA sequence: TGTGCCACCCTCCTACGGGCAGGGGGTTGGTACGAGCAGTACTTC.